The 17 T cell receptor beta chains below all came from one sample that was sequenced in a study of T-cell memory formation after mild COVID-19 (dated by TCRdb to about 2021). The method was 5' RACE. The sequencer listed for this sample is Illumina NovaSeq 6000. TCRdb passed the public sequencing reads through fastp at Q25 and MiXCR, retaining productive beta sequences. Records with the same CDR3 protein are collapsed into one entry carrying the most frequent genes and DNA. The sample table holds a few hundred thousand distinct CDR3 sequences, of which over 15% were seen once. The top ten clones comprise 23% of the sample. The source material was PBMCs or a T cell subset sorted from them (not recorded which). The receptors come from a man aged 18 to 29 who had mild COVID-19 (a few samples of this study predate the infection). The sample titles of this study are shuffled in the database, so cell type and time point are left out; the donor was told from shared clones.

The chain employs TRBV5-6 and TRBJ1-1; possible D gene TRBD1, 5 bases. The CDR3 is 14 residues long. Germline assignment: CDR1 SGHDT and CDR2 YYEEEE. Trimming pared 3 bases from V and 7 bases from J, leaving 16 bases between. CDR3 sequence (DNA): TGTGCCAGCAGCTGGGGGTCGGACCGACTTGAAGCTTTCTTT. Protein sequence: CASSWGSDRLEAFF. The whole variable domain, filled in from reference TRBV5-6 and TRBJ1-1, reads DAGVTQSPTHLIKTRGQQVTLRCSPKSGHDTVSWYQQALGQGPQFIFQYYEEEERQRGNFPDRFSGHQFPNYSSELNVNALLLGDSALYLCASSWGSDRLEAFFGQGTRLTVV.

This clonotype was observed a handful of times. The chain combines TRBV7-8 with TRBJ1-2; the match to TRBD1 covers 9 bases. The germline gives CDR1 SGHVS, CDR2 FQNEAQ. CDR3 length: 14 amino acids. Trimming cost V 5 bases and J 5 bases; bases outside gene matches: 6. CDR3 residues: CASSKDRGVYGYTF. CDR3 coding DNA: TGTGCCAGCAGCAAGGACAGGGGAGTATATGGCTACACCTTC.

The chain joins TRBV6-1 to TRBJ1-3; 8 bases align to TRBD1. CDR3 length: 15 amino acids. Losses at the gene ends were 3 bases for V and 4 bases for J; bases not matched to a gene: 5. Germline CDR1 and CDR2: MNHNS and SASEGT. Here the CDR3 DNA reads TGTGCCAGCAGTGACGGACAGGGAATCGGAAACACCATATATTTT. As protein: CASSDGQGIGNTIYF.

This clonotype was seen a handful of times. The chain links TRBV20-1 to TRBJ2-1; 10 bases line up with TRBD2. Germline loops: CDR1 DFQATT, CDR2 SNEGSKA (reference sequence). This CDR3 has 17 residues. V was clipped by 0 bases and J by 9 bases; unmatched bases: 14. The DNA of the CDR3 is TGCAGTGCTAGAGATCATAGTCGAGCGGGGGGGTCCCCTGAGCAGTTCTTC. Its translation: CSARDHSRAGGSPEQFF.

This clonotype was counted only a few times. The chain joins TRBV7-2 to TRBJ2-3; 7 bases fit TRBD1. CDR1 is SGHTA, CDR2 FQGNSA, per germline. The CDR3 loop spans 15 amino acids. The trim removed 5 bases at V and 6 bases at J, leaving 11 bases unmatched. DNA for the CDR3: TGTGCCAGCAGCCTGTCCCGGGACAGTAGCGATACGCAGTATTTT. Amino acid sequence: CASSLSRDSSDTQYF. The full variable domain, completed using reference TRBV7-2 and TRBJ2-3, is GAGVSQSPSNKVTEKGKDVELRCDPISGHTALYWYRQSLGQGLEFLIYFQGNSAPDKSGLPSDRFSAERTGGSVSTLTIQRTQQEDSAVYLCASSLSRDSSDTQYFGPGTRLTVL.

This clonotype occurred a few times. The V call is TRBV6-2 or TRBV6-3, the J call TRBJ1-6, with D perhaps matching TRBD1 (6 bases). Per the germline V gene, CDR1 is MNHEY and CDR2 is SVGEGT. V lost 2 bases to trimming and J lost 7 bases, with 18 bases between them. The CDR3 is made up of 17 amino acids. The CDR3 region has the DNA TGTGCCAGCAGTTACCAGCGGGGGCACCCGCGAAATTCACCCCTCCACTTT. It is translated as CASSYQRGHPRNSPLHF.

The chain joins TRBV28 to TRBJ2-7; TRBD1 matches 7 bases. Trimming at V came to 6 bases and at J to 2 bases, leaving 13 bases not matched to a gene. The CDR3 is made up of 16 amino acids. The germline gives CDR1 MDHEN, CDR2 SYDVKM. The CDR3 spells CASSFRGRTYPYEQYV. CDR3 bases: TGTGCCAGCAGCTTTAGGGGGCGGACCTATCCCTACGAGCAGTACGTC.

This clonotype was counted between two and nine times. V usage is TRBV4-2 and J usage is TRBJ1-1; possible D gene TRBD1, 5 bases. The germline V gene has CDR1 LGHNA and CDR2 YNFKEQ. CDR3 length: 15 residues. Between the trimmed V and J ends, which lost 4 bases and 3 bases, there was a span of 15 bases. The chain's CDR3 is CASSLSRGRDTEAFF. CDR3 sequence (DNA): TGTGCCAGCAGCCTGAGTCGGGGGAGAGACACTGAAGCTTTCTTT.

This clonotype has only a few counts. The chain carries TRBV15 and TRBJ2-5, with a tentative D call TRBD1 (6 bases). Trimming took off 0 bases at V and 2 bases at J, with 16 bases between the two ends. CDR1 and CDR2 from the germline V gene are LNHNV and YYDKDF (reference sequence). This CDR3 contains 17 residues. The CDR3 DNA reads TGTGCCACCAGCAGAGATTTAGGCGGACAGAGGCAAGAGACCCAGTACTTC. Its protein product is CATSRDLGGQRQETQYF.

In DNA form, the CDR3 reads TGTGCCAGCAGTTTAGGAAGCGCAGAGGCGAACGGCTACACCTTC. This encodes CASSLGSAEANGYTF. This chain links TRBV12-3 or TRBV12-4 with TRBJ1-2; D unresolved. This CDR3 has 15 residues. Trimming stripped 1 base from V and 8 bases from J, with 17 bases between.

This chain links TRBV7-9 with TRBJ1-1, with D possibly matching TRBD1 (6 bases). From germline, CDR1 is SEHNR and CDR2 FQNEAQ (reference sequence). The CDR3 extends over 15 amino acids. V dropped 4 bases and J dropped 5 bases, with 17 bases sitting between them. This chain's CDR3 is CASSSQGGGLTEAFF. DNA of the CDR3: TGTGCCAGCAGCTCACAAGGGGGGGGGCTGACTGAAGCTTTCTTT.

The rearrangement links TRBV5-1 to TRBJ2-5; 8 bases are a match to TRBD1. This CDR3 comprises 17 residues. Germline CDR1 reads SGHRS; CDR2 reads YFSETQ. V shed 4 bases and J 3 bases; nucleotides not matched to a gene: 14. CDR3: CASSGNSGQGEEETQYF. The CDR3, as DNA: TGCGCCAGCAGCGGGAACTCAGGACAGGGCGAAGAAGAGACCCAGTACTTC.

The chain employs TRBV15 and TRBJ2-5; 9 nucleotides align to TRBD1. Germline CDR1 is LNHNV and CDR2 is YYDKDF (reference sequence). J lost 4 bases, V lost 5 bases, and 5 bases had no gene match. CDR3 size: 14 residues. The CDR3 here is CATSSDRGTETQYF. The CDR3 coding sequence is TGTGCCACCAGCTCAGACAGGGGGACAGAGACCCAGTACTTC.

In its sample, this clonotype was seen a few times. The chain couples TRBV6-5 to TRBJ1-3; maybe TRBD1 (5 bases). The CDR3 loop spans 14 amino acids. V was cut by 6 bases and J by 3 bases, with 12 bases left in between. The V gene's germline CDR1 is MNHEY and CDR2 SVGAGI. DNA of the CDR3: TGTGCCAGCAGAAACACGGGGGTTGGAAACACCATATATTTT. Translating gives CASRNTGVGNTIYF.

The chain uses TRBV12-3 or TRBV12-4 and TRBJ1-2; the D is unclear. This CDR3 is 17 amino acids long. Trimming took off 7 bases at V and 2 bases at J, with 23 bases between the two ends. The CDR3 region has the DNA TGTGCCAGCACCCGGTGGGCCTACGCCCCCCAAAACTATGGCTACACCTTC. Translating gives CASTRWAYAPQNYGYTF.

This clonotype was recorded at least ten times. The CDR3 coding sequence is TGCGCCAGCAGCCAAGAGGCCCAGACTGGTTACGAGCAGTACTTC. Translating it yields CASSQEAQTGYEQYF. The chain joins TRBV4-3 to TRBJ2-7; D is uncertain. The CDR3 spans 15 residues. V was trimmed by 0 bases and J by 4 bases, leaving 13 bases between them. CDR1 is LGHNA, CDR2 YSLEER, per germline.

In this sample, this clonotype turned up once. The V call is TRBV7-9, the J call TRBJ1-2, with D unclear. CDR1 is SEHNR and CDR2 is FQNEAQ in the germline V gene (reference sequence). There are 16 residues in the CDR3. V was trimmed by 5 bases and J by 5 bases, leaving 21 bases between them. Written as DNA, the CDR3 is TGTGCCAGCAGCCCCGGGCCACCCCAAGAGGCGTATGGCTACACCTTC. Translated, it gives CASSPGPPQEAYGYTF.